The 24 T cell receptor beta chains presented below share a single source sample, sequenced in a study of T cell responses to AZD1222 COVID-19 vaccine. TCRdb's table, derived via immunoSEQ multiplex PCR, lists solely in-frame clones and lacks some. The data hold 140,000 to 150,000 clones, with around 90% observed a single time. The starting material was peripheral blood, obtained on day 0 of AZD1222 vaccination. Every receptor here comes from an adult in good health.

V gene TRBV5-1 combines with J gene TRBJ2-3, with a tentative D call TRBD2 (5 bases). V was cut by 0 bases and J by 1 base, with 9 bases left in between. The CDR3 totals 15 residues. Germline V gives CDR1 SGHRS, CDR2 YFSETQ. CDR3 nucleotide sequence: TGCGCCAGCAGCTTGGATCCCGGGGGCACAGATACGCAGTATTTT. It is translated as CASSLDPGGTDTQYF.

This clone has a single count. V usage is TRBV28 and J usage is TRBJ1-5, with D possibly TRBD1 on 5 matching bases. Germline V gives CDR1 MDHEN, CDR2 SYDVKM. The CDR3 is made up of 15 amino acids. Trimming shortened V by 5 bases and J by 7 bases, and 18 bases separated the two germline ends. In DNA, the CDR3 is TGTGCCAGCAGTCCCCGGGGACGGGGCGTGCAGCCCCAGCATTTT. Protein product: CASSPRGRGVQPQHF.

This clone was found a few times. The chain combines TRBV28 with TRBJ1-6, with a tentative D call TRBD1 (5 bases). Trimming pared 8 bases from V and 5 bases from J, leaving 13 bases between. This CDR3 spans 14 amino acids. In germline, CDR1 is MDHEN, CDR2 SYDVKM. As DNA, the CDR3 is TGTGCCAGCGGGGGGACGAGGAATAATTCACCCCTCCACTTT. Translated, it gives CASGGTRNNSPLHF.

The rearrangement links TRBV4-1 to TRBJ2-7; 8 positions agree with TRBD1. Trimming removed 0 bases from V and 3 bases from J; junction bases left unmatched: 16. Germline loops: CDR1 MGHRA, CDR2 YSYEKL. The CDR3 covers 19 residues. CDR3 coding DNA: TGCGCCAGCAGCCAAGAATCACCCCACCAGGGGGCGCCTCTCTACGAGCAGTACTTC. This codes for CASSQESPHQGAPLYEQYF.

The rearrangement links TRBV12-5 to TRBJ2-1, with D possibly TRBD2 on 5 matching bases. The V end was cut by 6 bases, the J end by 4 bases, with 10 bases between. CDR1 and CDR2 (germline): LGHNT, FRNRAP. CDR3 size: 13 residues. The CDR3 DNA reads TGTGCTAGTGGAAAAAGCGGATACAATGAGCAGTTCTTC. This codes for CASGKSGYNEQFF.

This clone was found a few times. The V gene is TRBV9, the J gene TRBJ1-2; possible D gene TRBD1, 6 bases. Germline lookup yields CDR1 SGDLS and CDR2 YYNGEE. V lost 3 bases and J 10 bases, leaving 19 bases between the germline ends. The CDR3 sequence is 14 residues long. CDR3 in DNA: TGTGCCAGCAGCGGAAAGGAGGGACACCTTGTCTACACCTTC. Translating gives CASSGKEGHLVYTF.

A note on this clone: A read error may account for a junction end that differs from germline. This chain joins TRBV12-5 and TRBJ2-2; the D gene is possibly TRBD2 (7 bases). Germline V gene data show CDR1 as LGHNT and CDR2 as FRNRAP. CDR3 length: 15 amino acids. For the CDR3, the DNA is TGTGCTACTGGTTCGGGGGGCCTGAACACCGGGGAGCTGTTTTTT. The encoded protein is CATGSGGLNTGELFF.

V and J are TRBV18 and TRBJ2-5; 10 bases agree with TRBD1. Germline V gene sequence: CDR1 KGHSH, CDR2 LQKENI. This CDR3 has 15 residues. Germline trimming cut 6 bases from V and 7 bases from J; bases unmatched to any gene: 11. In DNA form, the CDR3 reads TGTGCCAGCTCCGACAGGGGGCTCGGGAGCGGGACCCAGTACTTC. Amino acid sequence: CASSDRGLGSGTQYF.

This chain links TRBV7-8 with TRBJ2-1; D perhaps matches TRBD2 (6 bases). Germline loops: CDR1 SGHVS, CDR2 FQNEAQ. Trimming left V 1 base short and J 10 bases short, with 26 bases between. This CDR3 contains 18 residues. The CDR3 reads CASSLGWRGGNQMGEQFF. The CDR3 nucleotides read TGTGCCAGCAGCTTAGGATGGCGGGGCGGCAACCAGATGGGCGAGCAGTTCTTC.

The chain joins TRBV28 to TRBJ2-7; 8 nucleotides align to TRBD1. CDR1 and CDR2 from the germline V gene are MDHEN and SYDVKM. Trimming took 5 bases from V and 5 from J; bases not matched to a gene: 8. There are 14 residues in the CDR3. The CDR3 protein is CASSSLDRAHEQYF. The DNA of the CDR3 is TGTGCCAGCAGTAGCCTGGACAGGGCCCACGAGCAGTACTTC.

The chain has TRBV14 and TRBJ2-7; D possibly corresponds to TRBD1 (6 bases). Germline CDR1 SGHDN, CDR2 FVKESK. The V end was cut by 1 base, the J end by 1 base, with 8 bases between. The CDR3 consists of 14 residues. In nucleotides, the CDR3 is TGTGCCAGCAGCCAAGTGAGGGGGTCCTACGAGCAGTACTTC. Amino acids: CASSQVRGSYEQYF.

V is TRBV3-1 (or the pseudogene TRBV3-2) and J is TRBJ1-1, with 7 bases lining up with TRBD1. The germline V gene has CDR1 LGHDT and CDR2 YNNKEL (reference sequence). This CDR3 is built from 17 residues. Germline trimming cut 4 bases from V and 0 bases from J; bases unmatched to any gene: 11. CDR3 nucleotide sequence: TGTGCCAGCAGCCCCAGGACAGGCGGCCTCATGAACACTGAAGCTTTCTTT. This translates into CASSPRTGGLMNTEAFF.

This chain connects TRBV9 to TRBJ2-7, with D possibly being TRBD2 (6 bases). The V end lost 4 bases, the J end lost 0 bases, and 14 bases lay between the germline ends. This CDR3 is 15 amino acids long. The germline gives CDR1 SGDLS, CDR2 YYNGEE. This CDR3 is CASSPRGDFSYEQYF. CDR3 bases: TGTGCCAGCAGCCCCCGCGGGGACTTCTCCTACGAGCAGTACTTC.

This chain connects TRBV27 to TRBJ2-7; TRBD2 matches 7 bases. Germline values: CDR1 MNHEY, CDR2 SMNVEV (reference sequence). With 5 bases clipped from V and 2 bases from J, the junction kept 6 bases outside the gene matches. CDR3 size: 14 residues. Here the CDR3 DNA reads TGTGCCAGCAGTCCCACTAGCGCACCCTACGAGCAGTACTTC. Protein sequence: CASSPTSAPYEQYF.

This clone was seen just once. The chain combines TRBV10-3 with TRBJ2-1; 7 nucleotides match TRBD2. The length of the CDR3 is 13 residues. Trimming took 7 bases from V and 7 from J; bases not matched to a gene: 7. Germline V CDR1 and CDR2: ENHRY, SYGVKD. The chain's CDR3 is CAINTGGGNEQFF. CDR3 DNA sequence: TGTGCCATCAACACGGGAGGAGGGAATGAGCAGTTCTTC.

CDR3 protein: CASSPDLAGVGSEQFF. CDR3 coding DNA: TGTGCCAGCAGTCCTGATCTAGCGGGAGTTGGTAGTGAGCAGTTCTTC. The chain recombines TRBV6-4 with TRBJ2-1; 10 bases match TRBD2. CDR1 and CDR2 from the germline V gene are MRHNA and SNTAGT. This CDR3 contains 16 residues. With 5 bases clipped from V and 9 bases from J, the junction kept 13 bases outside the gene matches.

This chain uses TRBV19 with TRBJ1-1, with D possibly matching TRBD1 (6 bases). Germline V CDR1 and CDR2: LNHDA, SQIVND (reference sequence). Trimming shortened V by 7 bases and J by 4 bases, and 13 bases separated the two germline ends. CDR3 size: 13 residues. The CDR3 DNA is TGTGCCAGTACCGGGGACAAGATCACTGAAGCTTTCTTT. This translates into CASTGDKITEAFF.

This clone was recorded only once. The chain uses TRBV6-5 and TRBJ1-4, with 7 positions matching TRBD1. The CDR3 spans 15 residues. Germline values: CDR1 MNHEY, CDR2 SVGAGI. Trimming at V came to 6 bases and at J to 7 bases, leaving 11 bases not matched to a gene. CDR3 coding DNA: TGTGCCAGCAGAACCGGGACAGCGATCGGTGAAAAACTGTTTTTT. Residues: CASRTGTAIGEKLFF.

The J gene is TRBJ1-5, the V gene TRBV6-1, with TRBD1 matching 9 bases. The CDR3 is 16 residues long. Germline V gene sequence: CDR1 MNHNS, CDR2 SASEGT. The J segment lost 0 bases and the V segment lost 6 bases, leaving 6 bases of the junction unmatched. CDR3 DNA: TGTGCCAGCAGGGAAACAGGGGGCCTTAGCAATCAGCCCCAGCATTTT. As protein: CASRETGGLSNQPQHF.

The J gene is TRBJ1-1, the V gene TRBV9, with TRBD1 matching 10 bases. CDR3 length: 15 residues. In germline, CDR1 is SGDLS, CDR2 YYNGEE. Losses at the gene ends were 2 bases for V and 0 bases for J; bases not matched to a gene: 1. CDR3 sequence: CASSVGQGLNTEAFF. The CDR3 coding sequence is TGTGCCAGCAGCGTGGGACAGGGGCTGAACACTGAAGCTTTCTTT. The full variable domain, completed using reference TRBV9 and TRBJ1-1, is DSGVTQTPKHLITATGQRVTLRCSPRSGDLSVYWYQQSLDQGLQFLIQYYNGEERAKGNILERFSAQQFPDLHSELNLSSLELGDSALYFCASSVGQGLNTEAFFGQGTRLTVV.

This clone occurred once. CDR3 nucleotides: TGTGCCAGCAGCCAAAAGCGGGAGGGCCTCGTCTACGAGCAGTACTTC. This translates into CASSQKREGLVYEQYF. This chain links TRBV7-8 with TRBJ2-7; 10 bases match TRBD2. This CDR3 contains 16 residues. Trimming cost V 5 bases and J 3 bases; bases outside gene matches: 10. Germline V gives CDR1 SGHVS, CDR2 FQNEAQ.

This chain connects TRBV10-3 to TRBJ2-6, with D possibly being TRBD1 or TRBD2 (5 bases each). Per the germline V gene, CDR1 is ENHRY and CDR2 is SYGVKD. The CDR3 has 16 amino acids. V shed 2 bases and J shed 1 base, with 9 bases lying between them. Here the CDR3 DNA reads TGTGCCATCAGTGAGGTTGGGGGTTCTGGGGCCAACGTCCTGACTTTC. Translated: CAISEVGGSGANVLTF.

The chain combines TRBV19 with TRBJ1-4; 8 nucleotides align to TRBD1. The J segment lost 0 bases and the V segment lost 5 bases, leaving 5 bases of the junction unmatched. This CDR3 has 16 residues. Germline loops: CDR1 LNHDA, CDR2 SQIVND (reference sequence). In DNA form, the CDR3 reads TGTGCCAGTAGTGTAGGGACAGGTGCAACTAATGAAAAACTGTTTTTT. Protein sequence: CASSVGTGATNEKLFF.

The chain joins TRBV7-9 to TRBJ1-1; a weak D match, TRBD1 (5 bases). Germline-derived CDR1 and CDR2 are SEHNR and FQNEAQ (reference sequence). V gave up 0 bases and J gave up 5 bases, with 10 bases separating them. CDR3 size: 14 residues. The CDR3 region has the DNA TGTGCCAGCAGCTTAGCTGGGGCGATAACTGAAGCTTTCTTT. It is translated as CASSLAGAITEAFF.